This T cell receptor (beta chain) was sequenced in a study of blood T cell repertoires in COVID-19. Study overall: Sources were T cells, B-cell-depleted T cells, or PBMCs; the material itself was cDNA or gDNA.

In the authors' workflow: Nucleated cell counts were estimated from reference gene primer amplification. Only in-frame clones appear in the TCRdb table, and some are missing; sequencing was by immunoSEQ multiplex PCR. V and J calls plus clone size are reproduced from that table; the DNA served to infer D and trimming. The table lists about 120,000 clones, over 65% of them singletons. This clone has only a few counts. V lost 9 bases to trimming and J lost 0 bases, with 5 bases between them. The CDR3 contains 12 residues. Germline CDR1 is KGHDR and CDR2 is SFDVKD. The V call is TRBV24-1, the J call TRBJ1-5; D is uncertain. The source material was peripheral blood. The sequence was collected from a man younger than 45 with acute or convalescent COVID-19. CDR3 sequence reads: CATSYSNQPQHF. The DNA for the CDR3 is TGTGCCACCTCGTATAGCAATCAGCCCCAGCATTTT.